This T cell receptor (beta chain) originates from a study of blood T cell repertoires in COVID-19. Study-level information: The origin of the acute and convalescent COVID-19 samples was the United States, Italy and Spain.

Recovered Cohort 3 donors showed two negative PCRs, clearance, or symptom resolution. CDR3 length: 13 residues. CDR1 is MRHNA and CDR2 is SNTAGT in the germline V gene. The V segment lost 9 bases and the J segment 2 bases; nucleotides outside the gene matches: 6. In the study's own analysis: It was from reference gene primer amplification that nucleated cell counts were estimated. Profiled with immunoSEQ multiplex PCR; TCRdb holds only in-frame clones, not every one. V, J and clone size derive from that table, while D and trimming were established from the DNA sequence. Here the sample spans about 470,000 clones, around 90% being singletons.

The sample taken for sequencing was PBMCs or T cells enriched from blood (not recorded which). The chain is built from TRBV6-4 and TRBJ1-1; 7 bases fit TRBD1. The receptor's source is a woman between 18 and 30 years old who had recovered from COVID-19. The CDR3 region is CASRRDRNTEAFF. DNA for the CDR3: TGTGCCAGTAGAAGGGACAGAAACACTGAAGCTTTCTTT.